What follows is one T cell receptor (beta chain) and its context. Its antigen is not known. This sample is part of a study of T cells in localized non-small cell lung cancer. Study-level results: Out of the top 100 tumor clones, a median roughly 58 were seen in adjacent lung.

Using immunoSEQ multiplex PCR, the repertoire was profiled, and TCRdb retains in-frame clones only, with some absent. The table lists 100,000 to 150,000 clones, roughly 90% of them singletons. This TCR came from a female donor over 55 with stage I lung adenocarcinoma. The material sequenced was peripheral blood, taken before any cancer treatment.

Here the CDR3 reads CASTPPGFGNEKLFF. The CDR3 DNA reads TGTGCCAGCACACCGCCAGGGTTCGGTAATGAAAAACTGTTTTTT. The chain uses TRBV2 and TRBJ1-4, with D maybe TRBD1 (5 bases). Per the germline V gene, CDR1 is SNHLY and CDR2 is FYNNEI. The CDR3 runs 15 residues. V lost 7 bases and J lost 4, with 16 bases in between.